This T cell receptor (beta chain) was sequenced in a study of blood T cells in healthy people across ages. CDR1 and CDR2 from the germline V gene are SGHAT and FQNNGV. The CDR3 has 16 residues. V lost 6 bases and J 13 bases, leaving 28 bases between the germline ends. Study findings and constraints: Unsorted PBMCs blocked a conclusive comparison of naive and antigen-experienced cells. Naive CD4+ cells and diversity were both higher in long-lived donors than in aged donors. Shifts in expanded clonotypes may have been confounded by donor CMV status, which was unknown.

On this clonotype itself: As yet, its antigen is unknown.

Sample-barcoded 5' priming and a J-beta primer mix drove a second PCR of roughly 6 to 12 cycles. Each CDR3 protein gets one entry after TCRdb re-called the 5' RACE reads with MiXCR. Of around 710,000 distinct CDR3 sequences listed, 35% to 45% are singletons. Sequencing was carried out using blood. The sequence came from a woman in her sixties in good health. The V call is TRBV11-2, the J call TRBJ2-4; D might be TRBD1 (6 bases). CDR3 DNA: TGTGCCAGCAGACATCCAAGGACAGCCCGCCCCTACGGGCAGTACTTC. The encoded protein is CASRHPRTARPYGQYF.